Listed below are T cell receptor beta chains from one sample, sequenced in a study of blood T cell repertoires in COVID-19. Clones were sequenced by immunoSEQ multiplex PCR, and TCRdb holds only the in-frame ones, with some missing. The table includes about 150,000 clones, around 82% detected once. Material for sequencing was peripheral blood. Receptor source: a man aged 55 to 70 with COVID-19, enrolled during active disease. CDR3s include the opening cysteine and the closing phenylalanine or tryptophan. D genes are given only for firm matches. Size is omitted from some rows. Given values are once, few, many or a class for expanded clones.

CAISETTDSTGELFF	TGTGCCATCAGTGAGACAACCGACAGCACCGGGGAGCTGTTTTTT	TRBJ2-2	.	.	TRBV10-3
CASNPRQGREKLFF	TGTGCCAGCAACCCCCGGCAGGGGCGAGAAAAACTGTTTTTT	TRBJ1-4	.	.	TRBV6-5
CASSFGTPNTEAFF	TGTGCCAGCAGCTTTGGGACTCCGAACACTGAAGCTTTCTTT	TRBJ1-1	.	.	TRBV5-8
CAWSSVEKKLFF	TGTGCCTGGAGCTCCGTTGAGAAAAAACTGTTTTTT	TRBJ1-4	.	.	TRBV30
CASSLQGPITGELFF	TGTGCCAGCAGCCTACAGGGACCCATCACCGGGGAGCTGTTTTTT	TRBJ2-2	.	.	TRBV7-3
CASSVRQGKTEAFF	TGTGCCAGCAGTGTTCGACAGGGGAAAACTGAAGCTTTCTTT	TRBJ1-1	few	TRBD1	TRBV28
CASGQTSTDTQYF	TGTGCCAGCGGACAGACTAGCACAGATACGCAGTATTTT	TRBJ2-3	.	.	TRBV6-5
CASSLTGSTGELFF	TGTGCCAGCAGCTTGACAGGGAGCACCGGGGAGCTGTTTTTT	TRBJ2-2	.	TRBD1	TRBV7-9
CASSPTPTTAYGYTF	TGCGCCAGCAGCCCGACTCCAACAACGGCCTATGGCTACACCTTC	TRBJ1-2	.	.	TRBV5-1
CASSQATGLSGANVLTF	TGTGCCAGCAGCCAAGCTACAGGGCTCTCTGGGGCCAACGTCCTGACTTTC	TRBJ2-6	.	.	TRBV4-2
CASTNRQGGYTF	TGTGCCAGTACTAACCGACAGGGAGGCTACACCTTC	TRBJ1-2	.	TRBD1	TRBV19
CASSPGGTLAKNIQYF	TGTGCCAGCAGCCCGGGGGGGACCCTAGCCAAAAACATTCAGTACTTC	TRBJ2-4	.	TRBD2	TRBV7-2
CASSDSNRNSPLHF	TGTGCCAGCAGTGACTCGAACAGGAATTCACCCCTCCACTTT	TRBJ1-6	.	.	TRBV6-4
CASSLVSSGNTIYF	TGTGCCAGCAGCCTAGTGAGCTCTGGAAACACCATATATTTT	TRBJ1-3	.	.	TRBV5-6
CASIITPGYSNQPQHF	TGTGCCAGCATCATCACTCCGGGGTATAGCAATCAGCCCCAGCATTTT	TRBJ1-5	.	.	TRBV6-4
CAWSPGQGREQYF	TGTGCCTGGAGTCCGGGACAGGGAAGGGAGCAGTACTTC	TRBJ2-7	.	TRBD1	TRBV30
CASRAGPPLNEQFF	TGTGCCAGCAGAGCGGGACCTCCCCTCAATGAGCAGTTCTTC	TRBJ2-1	.	TRBD2	TRBV11-2
CASSGTGGYGYTF	TGTGCCAGCAGTGGCACAGGGGGCTATGGCTACACCTTC	TRBJ1-2	.	TRBD1	TRBV6-4
CASSSSRGTEAFF	TGTGCCAGCAGCTCATCTCGGGGCACTGAAGCTTTCTTT	TRBJ1-1	.	.	TRBV27
CASSQDTTEKLFF	TGTGCCAGCAGCCAAGATACGACAGAAAAACTGTTTTTT	TRBJ1-4	.	.	TRBV4-2
CASSPRLGNTEAFF	TGTGCCAGCAGCCCCCGACTCGGAAACACTGAAGCTTTCTTT	TRBJ1-1	.	.	TRBV9
CATSARTSGVSDTQYF	TGTGCCACCAGTGCCCGTACTAGCGGGGTTTCAGATACGCAGTATTTT	TRBJ2-3	once	TRBD2	TRBV24-1
CASSLPLASSYNEQFF	TGTGCCAGCAGCCTACCCCTTGCGAGCTCCTACAATGAGCAGTTCTTC	TRBJ2-1	.	.	TRBV3-1/TRBV3-2
CASSLFSGGKETQYF	TGTGCCAGCAGCTTATTTAGCGGGGGAAAAGAGACCCAGTACTTC	TRBJ2-5	.	TRBD2	TRBV7-9
CASSFSGIGNTIYF	TGTGCCAGCAGTTTTTCAGGGATAGGAAACACCATATATTTT	TRBJ1-3	.	.	TRBV27
CASSLDPGGSPLHF	TGTGCCAGCAGCTTGGATCCAGGGGGTTCACCCCTCCACTTT	TRBJ1-6	few	TRBD1	TRBV5-5
CASSKGTPDQPQHF	TGTGCCAGCAGCAAAGGGACTCCGGATCAGCCCCAGCATTTT	TRBJ1-5	few	.	TRBV4-2
CASSVEGQGPNTGELFF	TGTGCCAGCAGCGTAGAGGGACAGGGCCCAAACACCGGGGAGCTGTTTTTT	TRBJ2-2	.	TRBD1	TRBV9
CSVGGGDPKKNYGYTF	TGCAGCGTTGGAGGGGGCGACCCGAAGAAGAACTATGGCTACACCTTC	TRBJ1-2	.	TRBD1	TRBV29-1
CASGGGGVDGYTF	TGTGCCAGCGGAGGTGGGGGGGTCGATGGCTACACCTTC	TRBJ1-2	.	.	TRBV2
CASSRDRGNTGELFF	TGTGCCAGCAGCCGGGACAGGGGGAACACCGGGGAGCTGTTTTTT	TRBJ2-2	.	TRBD1	TRBV5-4
CASRETYANTGELFF	TGTGCCAGCAGAGAGACATACGCGAACACCGGGGAGCTGTTTTTT	TRBJ2-2	.	.	TRBV27
CASNPGLGTGKRTNYGYTF	TGTGCCAGTAACCCGGGGTTAGGGACAGGGAAGAGGACTAACTATGGCTACACCTTC	TRBJ1-2	.	TRBD1	TRBV19
CASSGGRGGNQPQHF	TGTGCCAGCAGTGGGGGACGGGGGGGCAATCAGCCCCAGCATTTT	TRBJ1-5	.	.	TRBV2
CASSLTDREFSYLHF	TGCGCCAGCAGCCTGACGGACAGGGAATTCTCATACCTCCACTTT	TRBJ1-6	.	TRBD1	TRBV5-1
CASSLTVYNSPLHF	TGCGCCAGCAGCTTAACAGTTTATAATTCACCCCTCCACTTT	TRBJ1-6	.	.	TRBV5-1
CASSPGAASGNTIYF	TGTGCCAGCAGCCCTGGGGCTGCCTCTGGAAACACCATATATTTT	TRBJ1-3	once	.	TRBV28
CASSERTGVGQPQHF	TGTGCCAGCAGCGAAAGAACGGGGGTTGGACAGCCCCAGCATTTT	TRBJ1-5	.	.	TRBV4-2
CASNGGAGNSPLHF	TGTGCCAGCAATGGGGGGGCGGGGAATTCACCCCTCCACTTT	TRBJ1-6	.	.	TRBV6-5
CASSLGRDQPQHF	TGTGCCAGCAGCTTAGGCAGGGATCAGCCCCAGCATTTT	TRBJ1-5	.	.	TRBV7-9
CASTTGGADSPLHF	TGTGCCAGCACCACGGGGGGGGCCGATTCACCCCTCCACTTT	TRBJ1-6	.	.	TRBV28
CASSFTGAATYEQYF	TGCGCCAGCAGCTTTACAGGGGCGGCTACCTACGAGCAGTACTTC	TRBJ2-7	.	TRBD1	TRBV5-1
CASSVTGYTGELFF	TGTGCCAGCAGCGTAACAGGGTACACCGGGGAGCTGTTTTTT	TRBJ2-2	.	.	TRBV9
CASSSTAGQGTTGELFF	TGTGCCAGCAGCTCAACCGCGGGACAGGGGACCACCGGGGAGCTGTTTTTT	TRBJ2-2	.	TRBD1	TRBV5-5
CASSYSYRDTQYF	TGTGCCAGCAGTTACTCTTACAGAGATACGCAGTATTTT	TRBJ2-3	.	.	TRBV6-5
CASSTRTVYSNQPQHF	TGTGCCAGCAGTACCCGGACAGTCTATAGCAATCAGCCCCAGCATTTT	TRBJ1-5	.	.	TRBV6-9